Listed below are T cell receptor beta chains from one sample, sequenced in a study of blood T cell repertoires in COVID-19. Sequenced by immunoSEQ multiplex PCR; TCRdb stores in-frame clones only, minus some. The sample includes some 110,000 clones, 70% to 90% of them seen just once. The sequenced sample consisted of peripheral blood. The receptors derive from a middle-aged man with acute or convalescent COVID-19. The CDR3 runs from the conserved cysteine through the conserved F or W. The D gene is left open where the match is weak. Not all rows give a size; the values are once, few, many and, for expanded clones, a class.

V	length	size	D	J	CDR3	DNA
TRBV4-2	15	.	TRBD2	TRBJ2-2	CASSPTSGYTGELFF	TGTGCCAGCAGCCCCACTAGCGGGTACACCGGGGAGCTGTTTTTT
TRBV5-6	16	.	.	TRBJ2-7	CASSLFGNRVSYEQYF	TGTGCCAGCAGCTTGTTTGGTAACAGGGTATCCTACGAGCAGTACTTC
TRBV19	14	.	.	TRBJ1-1	CASSIQGVNTEAFF	TGTGCCAGTAGTATACAGGGTGTGAACACTGAAGCTTTCTTT
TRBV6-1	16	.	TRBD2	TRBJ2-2	CASSAVAGGHTGELFF	TGTGCCAGCAGTGCCGTAGCGGGAGGGCACACCGGGGAGCTGTTTTTT
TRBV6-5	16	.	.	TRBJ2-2	CASSYSPGRDTGELFF	TGTGCCAGCAGTTACTCCCCTGGCAGGGACACCGGGGAGCTGTTTTTT
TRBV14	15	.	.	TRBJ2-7	CASSPGLISSYEQYF	TGTGCCAGCAGCCCGGGACTTATTAGCTCCTACGAGCAGTACTTC
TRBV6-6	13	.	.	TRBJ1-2	CASSLDGDYGYTF	TGTGCCAGCAGTCTTGACGGGGACTATGGCTACACCTTC
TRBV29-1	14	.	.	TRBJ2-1	CSVEVAVEDNEQFF	TGCAGCGTTGAAGTGGCGGTCGAAGACAATGAGCAGTTCTTC
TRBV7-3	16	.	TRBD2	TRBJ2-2	CASSPTSGGNTGELFF	TGTGCCAGCAGCCCTACTAGCGGGGGGAACACCGGGGAGCTGTTTTTT
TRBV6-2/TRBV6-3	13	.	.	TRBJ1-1	CASSLDRNTEAFF	TGTGCCAGCAGCTTAGACAGGAACACTGAAGCTTTCTTT
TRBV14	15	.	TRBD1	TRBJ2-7	CASSQFQGQATEQYF	TGTGCCAGCAGCCAGTTCCAGGGACAGGCCACCGAGCAGTACTTC
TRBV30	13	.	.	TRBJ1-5	CAGGGRMNQPQHF	TGTGCCGGGGGTGGGAGGATGAATCAGCCCCAGCATTTT
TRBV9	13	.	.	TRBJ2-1	CASSPGGRNEQFF	TGTGCCAGCAGCCCCGGTGGGCGCAATGAGCAGTTCTTC
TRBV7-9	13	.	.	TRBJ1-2	CASSPDGSFGYTF	TGTGCCAGCAGCCCTGACGGGTCGTTTGGCTACACCTTC
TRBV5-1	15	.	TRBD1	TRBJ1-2	CASRTGTGEIEGYTF	TGCGCCAGCAGGACCGGGACAGGGGAAATTGAGGGCTACACCTTC
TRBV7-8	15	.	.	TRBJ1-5	CASSFPGGIDQPQHF	TGTGCCAGCAGCTTCCCGGGGGGGATCGATCAGCCCCAGCATTTT
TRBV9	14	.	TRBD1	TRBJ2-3	CASSAWDRGDTQYF	TGTGCCAGCAGCGCCTGGGACAGGGGAGATACGCAGTATTTT
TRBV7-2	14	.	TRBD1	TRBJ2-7	CASGTGTGINEQYF	TGTGCCAGCGGAACCGGGACAGGGATAAACGAGCAGTACTTC
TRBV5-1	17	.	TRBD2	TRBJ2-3	CASSLEPAGGSTDTQYF	TGCGCCAGCAGCTTGGAGCCAGCGGGGGGCTCGACAGATACGCAGTATTTT
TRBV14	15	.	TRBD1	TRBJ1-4	CASSRRQGVVEKLFF	TGTGCCAGCAGCCGCCGACAGGGGGTTGTTGAAAAACTGTTTTTT
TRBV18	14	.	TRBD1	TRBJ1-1	CASLRTGEGTEAFF	TGTGCCAGCTTAAGGACAGGGGAAGGGACTGAAGCTTTCTTT
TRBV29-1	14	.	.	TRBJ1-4	CSIQTGDQNEKLFF	TGCAGCATCCAGACAGGCGATCAAAATGAAAAACTGTTTTTT
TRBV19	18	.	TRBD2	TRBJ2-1	CASSTPSGGGTTYNEQFF	TGTGCCAGTAGTACTCCCTCGGGGGGGGGAACAACCTACAATGAGCAGTTCTTC
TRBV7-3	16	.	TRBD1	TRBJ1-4	CASSSNRDRGRGKLFF	TGTGCCAGCAGCTCAAATCGGGACAGGGGGCGAGGAAAACTGTTTTTT
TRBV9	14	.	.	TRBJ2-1	CASSVALSGDEQFF	TGTGCCAGCAGCGTAGCGCTTTCGGGAGATGAGCAGTTCTTC
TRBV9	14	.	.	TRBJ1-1	CASSPQTVGTEAFF	TGTGCCAGCAGCCCACAAACAGTTGGCACTGAAGCTTTCTTT
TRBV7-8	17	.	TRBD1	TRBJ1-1	CASSYFLGDRGNAEAFF	TGTGCCAGCAGCTATTTCCTTGGGGACAGGGGTAACGCTGAAGCTTTCTTT
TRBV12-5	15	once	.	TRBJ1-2	CASGLWGPPGYGYTF	TGTGCTAGTGGTTTGTGGGGGCCCCCTGGCTATGGCTACACCTTC
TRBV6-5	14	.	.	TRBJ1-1	CASLIRGGGTEAFF	TGTGCCAGTCTGATAAGGGGCGGGGGCACTGAAGCTTTCTTT
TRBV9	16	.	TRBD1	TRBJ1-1	CASSVVGQGIGTEAFF	TGTGCCAGCAGCGTAGTTGGACAGGGGATTGGAACTGAAGCTTTCTTT
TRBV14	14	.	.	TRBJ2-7	CASSWGGSSYEQYF	TGTGCCAGCAGTTGGGGGGGCAGCTCCTACGAGCAGTACTTC
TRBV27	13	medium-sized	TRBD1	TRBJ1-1	CASSLWDRGDAFF	TGTGCCAGCAGTCTTTGGGACAGGGGGGATGCTTTCTTT
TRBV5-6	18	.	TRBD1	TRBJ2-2	CASSLDMGQGAGGGELFF	TGTGCCAGCAGCTTGGACATGGGACAGGGGGCCGGAGGCGGGGAGCTGTTTTTT
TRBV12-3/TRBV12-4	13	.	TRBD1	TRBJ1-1	CASSLLETGRAFF	TGTGCCAGCAGTTTGTTAGAGACAGGGCGAGCTTTCTTT
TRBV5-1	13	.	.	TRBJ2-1	CASSFTISNEQFF	TGCGCCAGCAGTTTTACTATTAGCAATGAGCAGTTCTTC
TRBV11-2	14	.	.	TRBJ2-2	CASSPGAGSGELFF	TGTGCCAGCAGCCCTGGGGCGGGATCCGGGGAGCTGTTTTTT
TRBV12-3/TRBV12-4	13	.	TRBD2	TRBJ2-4	CASSLTSENIQYF	TGTGCCAGCAGTTTAACTAGCGAGAACATTCAGTACTTC
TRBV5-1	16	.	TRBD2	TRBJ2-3	CASSQGTSGGPSAQYF	TGCGCCAGCAGCCAAGGGACTAGCGGGGGCCCGAGCGCGCAGTATTTT
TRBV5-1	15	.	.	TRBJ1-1	CASSWGRTWDTEAFF	TGCGCCAGCAGCTGGGGAAGGACTTGGGACACTGAAGCTTTCTTT
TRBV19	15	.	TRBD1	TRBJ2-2	CASSIGDRVAGELFF	TGTGCCAGTAGTATTGGGGACAGGGTGGCCGGGGAGCTGTTTTTT
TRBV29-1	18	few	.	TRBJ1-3	CSATGSRLADYSGNTIYF	TGCAGCGCTACAGGGTCCAGGCTCGCCGACTACTCTGGAAACACCATATATTTT
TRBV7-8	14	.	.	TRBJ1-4	CASSKGHAYEKLFF	TGTGCCAGCAGCAAGGGACACGCTTATGAAAAACTGTTTTTT
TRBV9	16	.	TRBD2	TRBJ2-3	CASSVALAAPTDTQYF	TGTGCCAGCAGCGTAGCGCTAGCGGCCCCCACAGATACGCAGTATTTT
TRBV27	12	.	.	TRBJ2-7	CASSPGIHEQYF	TGTGCCAGCAGCCCAGGTATCCACGAGCAGTACTTC
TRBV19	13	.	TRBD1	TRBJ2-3	CASETGGTDTQYF	TGTGCCAGTGAGACAGGGGGGACAGATACGCAGTATTTT
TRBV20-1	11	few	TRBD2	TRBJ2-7	CSGGRDYEQYF	TGCAGTGGCGGGAGGGACTACGAGCAGTACTTC
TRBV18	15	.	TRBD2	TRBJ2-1	CASSLSGDPYNEQFF	TGTGCCAGCTCACTCAGCGGGGATCCCTACAATGAGCAGTTCTTC
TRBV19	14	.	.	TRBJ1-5	CASRGGASNQPQHF	TGTGCCTCCAGAGGGGGGGCCAGCAATCAGCCCCAGCATTTT